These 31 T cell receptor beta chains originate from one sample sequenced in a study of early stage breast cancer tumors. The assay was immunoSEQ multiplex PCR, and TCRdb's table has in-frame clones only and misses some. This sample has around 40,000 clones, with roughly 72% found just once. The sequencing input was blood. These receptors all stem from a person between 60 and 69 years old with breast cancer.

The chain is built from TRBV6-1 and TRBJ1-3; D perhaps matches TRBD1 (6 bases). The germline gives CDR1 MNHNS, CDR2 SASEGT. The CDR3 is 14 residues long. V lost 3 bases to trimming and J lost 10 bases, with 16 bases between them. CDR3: CASSESGGASTIYF. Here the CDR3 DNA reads TGTGCCAGCAGTGAGTCGGGGGGGGCAAGTACCATATATTTT.

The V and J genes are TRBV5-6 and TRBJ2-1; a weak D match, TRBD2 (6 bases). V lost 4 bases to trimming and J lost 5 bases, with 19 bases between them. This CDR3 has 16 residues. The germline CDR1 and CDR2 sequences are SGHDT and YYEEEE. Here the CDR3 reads CASSPRGTSRNNEQFF. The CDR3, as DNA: TGTGCCAGCAGCCCCCGGGGCACTAGCAGAAACAATGAGCAGTTCTTC.

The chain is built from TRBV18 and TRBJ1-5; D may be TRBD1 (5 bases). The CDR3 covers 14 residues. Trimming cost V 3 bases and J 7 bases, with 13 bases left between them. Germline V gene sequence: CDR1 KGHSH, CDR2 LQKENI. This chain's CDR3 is CASSPLGADQPQHF. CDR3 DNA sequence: TGTGCCAGCTCACCCTTAGGGGCAGACCAGCCCCAGCATTTT. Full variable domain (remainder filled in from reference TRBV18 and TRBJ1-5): NAGVMQNPRHLVRRRGQEARLRCSPMKGHSHVYWYRQLPEEGLKFMVYLQKENIIDESGMPKERFSAEFPKEGPSILRIQQVVRGDSAAYFCASSPLGADQPQHFGDGTRLSIL.

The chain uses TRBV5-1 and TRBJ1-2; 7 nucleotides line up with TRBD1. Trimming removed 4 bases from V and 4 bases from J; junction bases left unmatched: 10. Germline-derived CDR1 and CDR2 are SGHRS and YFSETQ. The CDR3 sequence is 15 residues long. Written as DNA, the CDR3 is TGCGCCAGCAGCGCCGAGGGACAGACTATCTATGGCTACACCTTC. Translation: CASSAEGQTIYGYTF.

The CDR3 sequence is CASSYDGNQPQHF. In DNA, the CDR3 is TGTGCCAGCAGTTACGACGGCAATCAGCCCCAGCATTTT. J is TRBJ1-5 and V is TRBV6-5; D is ambiguous. The CDR3 totals 13 residues. V lost 2 bases, J lost 2 bases, and 4 bases lay in between. The germline V gene has CDR1 MNHEY and CDR2 SVGAGI.

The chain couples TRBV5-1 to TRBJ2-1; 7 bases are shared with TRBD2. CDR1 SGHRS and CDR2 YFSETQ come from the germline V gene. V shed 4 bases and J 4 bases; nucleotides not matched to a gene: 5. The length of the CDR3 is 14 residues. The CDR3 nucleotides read TGCGCCAGCAGCCGGGACTATCCTTACAATGAGCAGTTCTTC. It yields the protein CASSRDYPYNEQFF.

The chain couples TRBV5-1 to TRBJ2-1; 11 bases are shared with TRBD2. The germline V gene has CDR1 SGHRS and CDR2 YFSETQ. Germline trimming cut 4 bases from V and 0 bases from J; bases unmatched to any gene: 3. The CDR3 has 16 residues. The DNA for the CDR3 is TGCGCCAGCAGCCTGACTAGCGGGGCCTCCTACAATGAGCAGTTCTTC. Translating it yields CASSLTSGASYNEQFF. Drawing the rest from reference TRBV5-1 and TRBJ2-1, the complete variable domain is KAGVTQTPRYLIKTRGQQVTLSCSPISGHRSVSWYQQTPGQGLQFLFEYFSETQRNKGNFPGRFSGRQFSNSRSEMNVSTLELGDSALYLCASSLTSGASYNEQFFGPGTRLTVL.

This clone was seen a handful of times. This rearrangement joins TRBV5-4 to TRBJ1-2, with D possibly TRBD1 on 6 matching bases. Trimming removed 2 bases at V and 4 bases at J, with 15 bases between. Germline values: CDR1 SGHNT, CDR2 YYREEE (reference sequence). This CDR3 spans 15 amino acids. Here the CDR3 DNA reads TGTGCCAGCAGCTTACAGGGAGGTAGTGGCTATGGCTACACCTTC. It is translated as CASSLQGGSGYGYTF.

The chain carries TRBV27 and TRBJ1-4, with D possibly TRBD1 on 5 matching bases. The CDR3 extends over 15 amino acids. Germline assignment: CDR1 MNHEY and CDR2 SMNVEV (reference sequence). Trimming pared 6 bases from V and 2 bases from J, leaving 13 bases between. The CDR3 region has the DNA TGTGCCAGCAGGACCACGACAGCCACTAATGAAAAACTGTTTTTT. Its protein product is CASRTTTATNEKLFF.

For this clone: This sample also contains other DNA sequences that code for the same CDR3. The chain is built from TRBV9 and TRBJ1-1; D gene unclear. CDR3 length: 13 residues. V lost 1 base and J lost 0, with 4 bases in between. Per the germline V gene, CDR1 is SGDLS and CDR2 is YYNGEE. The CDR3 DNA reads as TGTGCCAGCAGCGTACAAGTGAACACTGAAGCTTTCTTT. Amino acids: CASSVQVNTEAFF.

Here the CDR3 reads CASSPRTSGNQETQYF. Written as DNA, the CDR3 is TGTGCCAGCAGCCCAAGGACTAGCGGGAATCAAGAGACCCAGTACTTC. This chain links TRBV7-9 with TRBJ2-5; 12 positions agree with TRBD2. The junction had 6 bases not matched to a gene; V was cut back by 5 bases and J by 2 bases. The CDR3 spans 16 residues. Per the germline V gene, CDR1 is SEHNR and CDR2 is FQNEAQ (reference sequence).

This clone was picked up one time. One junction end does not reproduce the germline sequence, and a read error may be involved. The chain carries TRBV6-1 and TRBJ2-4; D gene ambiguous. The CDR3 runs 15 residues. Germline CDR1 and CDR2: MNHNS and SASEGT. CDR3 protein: CASREGLLAKNIQYF. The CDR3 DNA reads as TGTGCCAGCAGAGAAGGGCTTCTCGCCAAAAACATTCAGTACTTC.

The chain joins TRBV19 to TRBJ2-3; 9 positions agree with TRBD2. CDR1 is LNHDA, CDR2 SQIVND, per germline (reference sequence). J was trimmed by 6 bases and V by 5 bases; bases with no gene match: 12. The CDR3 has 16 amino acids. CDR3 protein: CASSHHAGGTSDTQYF. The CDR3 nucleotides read TGTGCCAGTAGTCACCACGCGGGAGGGACATCGGATACGCAGTATTTT.

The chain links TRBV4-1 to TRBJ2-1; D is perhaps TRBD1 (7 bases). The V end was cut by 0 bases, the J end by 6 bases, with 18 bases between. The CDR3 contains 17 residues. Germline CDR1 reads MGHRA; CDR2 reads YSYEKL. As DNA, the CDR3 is TGCGCCAGCAGCCAAGAAGATTGGGGGGCAGGGGGCAATGAGCAGTTCTTC. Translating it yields CASSQEDWGAGGNEQFF.

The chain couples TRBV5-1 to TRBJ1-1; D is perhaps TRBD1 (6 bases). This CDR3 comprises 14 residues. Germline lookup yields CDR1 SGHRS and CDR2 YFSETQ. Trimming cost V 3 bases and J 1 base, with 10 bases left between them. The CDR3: CASSSTGTNTEAFF. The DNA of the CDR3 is TGCGCCAGCAGCTCCACAGGGACGAACACTGAAGCTTTCTTT. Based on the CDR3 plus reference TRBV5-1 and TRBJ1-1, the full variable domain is KAGVTQTPRYLIKTRGQQVTLSCSPISGHRSVSWYQQTPGQGLQFLFEYFSETQRNKGNFPGRFSGRQFSNSRSEMNVSTLELGDSALYLCASSSTGTNTEAFFGQGTRLTVV.

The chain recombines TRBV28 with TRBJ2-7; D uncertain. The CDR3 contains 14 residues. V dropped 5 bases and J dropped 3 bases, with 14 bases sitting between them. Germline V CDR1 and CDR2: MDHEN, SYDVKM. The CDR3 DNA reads TGTGCCAGCAGTCGGCCCCTATCCGTCTACGAGCAGTACTTC. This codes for CASSRPLSVYEQYF. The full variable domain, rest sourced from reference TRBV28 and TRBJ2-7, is DVKVTQSSRYLVKRTGEKVFLECVQDMDHENMFWYRQDPGLGLRLIYFSYDVKMKEKGDIPEGYSVSREKKERFSLILESASTNQTSMYLCASSRPLSVYEQYFGPGTRLTVT.

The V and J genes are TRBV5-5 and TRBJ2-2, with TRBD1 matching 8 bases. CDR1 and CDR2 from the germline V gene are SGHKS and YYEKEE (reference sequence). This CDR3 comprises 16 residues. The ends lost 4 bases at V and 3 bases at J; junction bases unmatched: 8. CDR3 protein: CASSTYRGVDTGELFF. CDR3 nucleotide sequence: TGTGCCAGCAGCACGTACAGGGGGGTCGACACCGGGGAGCTGTTTTTT. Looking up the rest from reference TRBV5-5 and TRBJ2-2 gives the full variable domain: DAGVTQSPTHLIKTRGQQVTLRCSPISGHKSVSWYQQVLGQGPQFIFQYYEKEERGRGNFPDRFSARQFPNYSSELNVNALLLGDSALYLCASSTYRGVDTGELFFGEGSRLTVL.

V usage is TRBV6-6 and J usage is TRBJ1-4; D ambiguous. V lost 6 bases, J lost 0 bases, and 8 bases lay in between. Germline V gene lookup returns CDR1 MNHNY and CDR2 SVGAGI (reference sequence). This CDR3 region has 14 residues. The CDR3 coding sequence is TGTGCCAGCAGGCGTGCTGCAACTAATGAAAAACTGTTTTTT. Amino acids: CASRRAATNEKLFF.

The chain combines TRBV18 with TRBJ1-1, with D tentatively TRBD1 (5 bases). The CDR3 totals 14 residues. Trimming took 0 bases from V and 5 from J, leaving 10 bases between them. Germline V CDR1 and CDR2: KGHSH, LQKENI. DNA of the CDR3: TGTGCCAGCTCACCACCGAGTAAGGGGACTGAAGCTTTCTTT. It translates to CASSPPSKGTEAFF.

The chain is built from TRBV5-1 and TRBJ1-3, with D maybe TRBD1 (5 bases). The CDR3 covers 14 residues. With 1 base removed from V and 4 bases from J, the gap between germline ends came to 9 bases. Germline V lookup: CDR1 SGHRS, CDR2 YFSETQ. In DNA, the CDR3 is TGCGCCAGCAGCTTGTGGGGGACGGGAAACACCATATATTTT. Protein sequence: CASSLWGTGNTIYF.

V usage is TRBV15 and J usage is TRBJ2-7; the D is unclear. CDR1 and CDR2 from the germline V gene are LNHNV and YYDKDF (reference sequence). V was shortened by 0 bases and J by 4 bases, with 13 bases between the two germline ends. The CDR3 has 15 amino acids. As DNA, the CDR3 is TGTGCCACCAGCAGAGATATTCCCCTTTCGTACGAGCAGTACTTC. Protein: CATSRDIPLSYEQYF. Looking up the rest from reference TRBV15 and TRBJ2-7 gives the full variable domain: DAMVIQNPRYQVTQFGKPVTLSCSQTLNHNVMYWYQQKSSQAPKLLFHYYDKDFNNEADTPDNFQSRRPNTSFCFLDIRSPGLGDTAMYLCATSRDIPLSYEQYFGPGTRLTVT.

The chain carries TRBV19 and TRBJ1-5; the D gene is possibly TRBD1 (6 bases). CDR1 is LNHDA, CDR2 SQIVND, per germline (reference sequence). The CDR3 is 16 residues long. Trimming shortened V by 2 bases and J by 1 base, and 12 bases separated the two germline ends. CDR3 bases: TGTGCCAGTAGTATAACAGGGTCTAAAAGCAATCAGCCCCAGCATTTT. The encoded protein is CASSITGSKSNQPQHF.

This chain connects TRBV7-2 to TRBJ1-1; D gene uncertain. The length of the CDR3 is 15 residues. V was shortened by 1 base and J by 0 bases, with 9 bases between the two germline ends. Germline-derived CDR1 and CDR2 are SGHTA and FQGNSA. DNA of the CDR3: TGTGCCAGCAGCTTAGGCCCAGGATTGAACACTGAAGCTTTCTTT. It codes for CASSLGPGLNTEAFF. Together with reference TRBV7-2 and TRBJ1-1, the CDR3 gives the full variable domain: GAGVSQSPSNKVTEKGKDVELRCDPISGHTALYWYRQSLGQGLEFLIYFQGNSAPDKSGLPSDRFSAERTGGSVSTLTIQRTQQEDSAVYLCASSLGPGLNTEAFFGQGTRLTVV.

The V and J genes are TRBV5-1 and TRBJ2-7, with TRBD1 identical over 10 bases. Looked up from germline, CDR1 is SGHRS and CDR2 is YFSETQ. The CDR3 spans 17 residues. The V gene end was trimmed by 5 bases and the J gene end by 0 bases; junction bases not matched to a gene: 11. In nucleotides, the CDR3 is TGCGCCAGCAGGAACCGGGACAGGGGCTCGAGCTCCTACGAGCAGTACTTC. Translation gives CASRNRDRGSSSYEQYF.

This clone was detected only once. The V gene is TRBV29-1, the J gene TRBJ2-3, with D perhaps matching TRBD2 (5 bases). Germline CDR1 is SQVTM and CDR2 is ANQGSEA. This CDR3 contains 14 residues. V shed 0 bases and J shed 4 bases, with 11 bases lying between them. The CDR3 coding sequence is TGCAGCGTTGAAGAGGCGGGCCCCCCAGATACGCAGTATTTT. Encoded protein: CSVEEAGPPDTQYF.

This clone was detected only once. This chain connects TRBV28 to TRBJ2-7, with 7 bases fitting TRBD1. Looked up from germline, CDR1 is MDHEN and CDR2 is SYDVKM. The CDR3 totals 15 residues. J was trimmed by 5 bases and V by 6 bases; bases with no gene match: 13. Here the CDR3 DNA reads TGTGCCAGCAGGGTAGGGGGCCCCTCTACGAACGAGCAGTACTTC. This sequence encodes CASRVGGPSTNEQYF.

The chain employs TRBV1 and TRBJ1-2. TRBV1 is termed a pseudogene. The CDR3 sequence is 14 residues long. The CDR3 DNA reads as TGCACCAGCAGCCAAGTGGGGGATTTTAGGGGCTACACCTTC. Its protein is CTSSQVGDFRGYTF.

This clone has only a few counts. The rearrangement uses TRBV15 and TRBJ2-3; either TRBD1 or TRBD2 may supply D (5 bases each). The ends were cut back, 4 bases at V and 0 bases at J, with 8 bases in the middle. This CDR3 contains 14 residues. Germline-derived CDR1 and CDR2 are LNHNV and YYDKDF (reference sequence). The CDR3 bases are TGTGCCACCAGCACCGGGGCCAGCACAGATACGCAGTATTTT. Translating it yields CATSTGASTDTQYF.

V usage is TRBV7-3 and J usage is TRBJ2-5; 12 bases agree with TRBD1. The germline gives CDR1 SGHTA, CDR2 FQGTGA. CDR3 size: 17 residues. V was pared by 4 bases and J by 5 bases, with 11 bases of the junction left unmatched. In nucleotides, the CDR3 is TGTGCCAGCAGCTACGGGACAGGGGGCGCAGATAGGGAGACCCAGTACTTC. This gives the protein CASSYGTGGADRETQYF.

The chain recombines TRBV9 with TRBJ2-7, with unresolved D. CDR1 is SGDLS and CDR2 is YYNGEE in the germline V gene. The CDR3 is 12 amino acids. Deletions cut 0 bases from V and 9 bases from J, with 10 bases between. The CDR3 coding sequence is TGTGCCAGCAGCGTAGACGGCAACGCGCAGTACTTC. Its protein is CASSVDGNAQYF.

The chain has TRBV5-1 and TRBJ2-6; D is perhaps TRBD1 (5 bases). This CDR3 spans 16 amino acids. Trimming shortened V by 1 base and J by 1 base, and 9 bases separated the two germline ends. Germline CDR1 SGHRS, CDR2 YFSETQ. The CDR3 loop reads CASSLWGVSGANVLTF. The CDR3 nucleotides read TGCGCCAGCAGCTTGTGGGGCGTTTCTGGGGCCAACGTCCTGACTTTC.